The 27 T cell receptor beta chains listed next were all sequenced from one sample in a study of post-analysis software for immune sequencing data. Study conclusions and caveats: Four to six TRBV segments (TRBV5-6, TRBV5-1 and TRBV20-1 among them) occurred more frequently in patients than in controls.

These receptors are not linked to any known antigen. Incorporated into the TCR beta cDNA libraries were unique molecular identifiers, which served to reduce PCR and sequencing biases. Via MiXCR, TCRdb re-called the PCR reads, giving one row per CDR3 protein. Of about 430,000 distinct CDR3 sequences in the sample, 35% to 45% were seen once. Sequencing was performed on blood. The receptors originated from a girl aged 2 to 9 with multiple sclerosis.

The chain links TRBV7-2 to TRBJ2-1, with TRBD1 matching over 9 bases. Germline V gene data show CDR1 as SGHTA and CDR2 as FQGNSA. The trim removed 5 bases at V and 7 bases at J, leaving 9 bases unmatched. The CDR3 is made up of 15 amino acids. CDR3 region: CASSPWTGVTNEQFF. For the CDR3, the DNA is TGTGCCAGCAGCCCGTGGACAGGGGTGACGAATGAGCAGTTCTTC.

The sample holds a few counts of this clonotype. This chain connects TRBV7-2 to TRBJ2-7; TRBD1 aligns across 7 bases. The CDR3 has 13 amino acids. V shed 5 bases, J shed 3 bases, and the junction held 4 bases outside the gene matches. From germline, CDR1 is SGHTA and CDR2 FQGNSA. Here the CDR3 reads CASSPRGRYEQYF. CDR3 in DNA: TGTGCCAGCAGCCCAAGGGGGCGCTACGAGCAGTACTTC.

This clonotype was seen just once. J is TRBJ2-7 and V is TRBV11-2, with 10 bases matching TRBD2. This CDR3 is 16 amino acids long. Trimming took 2 bases from V and 4 from J; bases not matched to a gene: 8. Germline V gene data show CDR1 as SGHAT and CDR2 as FQNNGV. CDR3 protein: CASSLPTSGRGYEQYF. The CDR3 coding sequence is TGTGCCAGCAGCTTACCGACTAGCGGGCGGGGGTACGAGCAGTACTTC.

This clonotype was observed a few times. J is TRBJ1-2 and V is TRBV7-2; D is ambiguous. Germline V gene lookup returns CDR1 SGHTA and CDR2 FQGNSA. Trimming stripped 2 bases from V and 5 bases from J, with 18 bases between. The CDR3 is 16 amino acids. CDR3 sequence: CASSLNSRGRQYGYTF. The CDR3 DNA reads TGTGCCAGCAGCTTAAATTCCCGGGGAAGACAATATGGCTACACCTTC.

This clonotype showed up just a few times. The chain links TRBV29-1 to TRBJ2-5; 7 bases align to TRBD2. The CDR3 contains 14 residues. V lost 4 bases and J lost 3; bases outside the gene matches: 8. Germline CDR1 and CDR2: SQVTM and ANQGSEA. CDR3 bases: TGCAGCGTTGGGTCCGCTAGCGGAGAAGAGACCCAGTACTTC. Its protein is CSVGSASGEETQYF. Full variable domain (missing parts from reference TRBV29-1 and TRBJ2-5): SAVISQKPSRDICQRGTSLTIQCQVDSQVTMMFWYRQQPGQSLTLIATANQGSEATYESGFVIDKFPISRPNLTFSTLTVSNMSPEDSSIYLCSVGSASGEETQYFGPGTRLLVL.

This clonotype showed up just a few times. The rearrangement links TRBV29-1 to TRBJ2-1, with TRBD2 matching over 8 bases. This CDR3 has 15 residues. Trimming cost V 6 bases and J 7 bases; bases outside gene matches: 14. Germline V gives CDR1 SQVTM, CDR2 ANQGSEA. For the CDR3, the DNA is TGCAGCGTCGTTGGCGGGACTAGAATGCGGAATGAGCAGTTCTTC. Its translation: CSVVGGTRMRNEQFF.

This clonotype was found a few times. This chain links TRBV29-1 with TRBJ1-1; perhaps TRBD1 as D (5 bases). The germline V gene encodes CDR1 SQVTM and CDR2 ANQGSEA. V lost 7 bases and J 7 bases, leaving 16 bases between the germline ends. This CDR3 has 12 amino acids. CDR3 sequence (DNA): TGCAGCGCACAGTCTGCCGGGGGTGAAGCTTTCTTT. It codes for CSAQSAGGEAFF.

This clonotype was counted between two and nine times. The chain recombines TRBV6-5 with TRBJ2-5; 13 nucleotides match TRBD2. Germline values: CDR1 MNHEY, CDR2 SVGAGI. V lost 1 base, J lost 4 bases, and 9 bases stayed unmatched. The CDR3 has 18 residues. CDR3 nucleotides: TGTGCCAGCAGTTACTTACTAGCGGGGGGGCGAGACCGAGAGACCCAGTACTTC. Protein product: CASSYLLAGGRDRETQYF.

This clonotype was counted a few times. The chain uses TRBV6-4 and TRBJ2-5; 9 bases map to TRBD1. Trimming cost V 6 bases and J 7 bases; bases outside gene matches: 6. The CDR3 has 13 residues. Germline-derived CDR1 and CDR2 are MRHNA and SNTAGT. The CDR3 nucleotides are TGTGCCAGCAGCCCAGAGACAGGGGGGACCCAGTACTTC. Translation gives CASSPETGGTQYF.

V gene TRBV5-1 combines with J gene TRBJ1-4, with D hard to call. CDR3 length: 15 residues. Germline V gene lookup returns CDR1 SGHRS and CDR2 YFSETQ. With 5 bases removed from V and 3 bases from J, the gap between germline ends came to 14 bases. The CDR3 reads CASSLAFASNEKLFF. The CDR3 DNA reads TGCGCCAGCAGTCTAGCGTTCGCATCTAATGAAAAACTGTTTTTT.

This chain joins TRBV5-1 and TRBJ2-7; D is ambiguous. This CDR3 has 14 amino acids. Trimming cost V 0 bases and J 3 bases, with 10 bases left between them. The germline gives CDR1 SGHRS, CDR2 YFSETQ. CDR3 protein: CASSLVSEGYEQYF. CDR3 nucleotides: TGCGCCAGCAGCTTGGTTTCAGAAGGCTACGAGCAGTACTTC.

Here the CDR3 reads CASSLVGDYQPQHF. DNA of the CDR3: TGTGCCAGCAGTTTAGTAGGTGATTATCAGCCCCAGCATTTT. This chain uses TRBV12-3 or TRBV12-4 with TRBJ1-5; D remains unclear. This CDR3 region has 14 residues. Trimming removed 1 base from V and 5 bases from J, with 9 bases in between.

The rearrangement uses TRBV29-1 and TRBJ2-3; unclear D gene. This CDR3 region has 13 residues. V was shortened by 4 bases and J by 0 bases, with 8 bases between the two germline ends. Germline lookup yields CDR1 SQVTM and CDR2 ANQGSEA. This chain's CDR3 is CSVAGRSTDTQYF. As DNA, the CDR3 is TGCAGCGTTGCGGGCAGAAGCACAGATACGCAGTATTTT.

This clonotype was observed many times. V gene TRBV20-1 combines with J gene TRBJ2-7, with a tentative D call TRBD2 (5 bases). Germline loops: CDR1 DFQATT, CDR2 SNEGSKA (reference sequence). V lost 6 bases to trimming and J lost 4 bases, with 22 bases between them. The CDR3 runs 15 residues. The CDR3 region has the DNA TGCAGTGCCCCCGACTTAGAGGGCCTTAAGTACGAGCAGTACTTC. Its translation: CSAPDLEGLKYEQYF.

The chain recombines TRBV19 with TRBJ2-1; D gene uncertain. Germline values: CDR1 LNHDA, CDR2 SQIVND (reference sequence). The V end was cut by 4 bases, the J end by 5 bases, with 9 bases between. The CDR3 extends over 13 amino acids. The CDR3 sequence is CASSRDTNNEQFF. The CDR3 DNA reads TGTGCCAGTAGTAGAGACACAAACAATGAGCAGTTCTTC. The whole variable domain, remainder taken from reference TRBV19 and TRBJ2-1, is DGGITQSPKYLFRKEGQNVTLSCEQNLNHDAMYWYRQDPGQGLRLIYYSQIVNDFQKGDIAEGYSVSREKKESFPLTVTSAQKNPTAFYLCASSRDTNNEQFFGPGTRLTVL.

This clonotype was seen a handful of times. V and J are TRBV20-1 and TRBJ2-6; D may be TRBD1 or TRBD2 (5 bases each). The CDR3 is 20 residues long. Trimming removed 3 bases at V and 0 bases at J, with 24 bases between. Germline V gene data show CDR1 as DFQATT and CDR2 as SNEGSKA (reference sequence). The CDR3 region is CSASERQPWETSSGANVLTF. The DNA for the CDR3 is TGCAGTGCTAGCGAGAGACAGCCCTGGGAGACCAGCTCTGGGGCCAACGTCCTGACTTTC.

The chain is built from TRBV6-6 and TRBJ2-1; no clear D. This CDR3 contains 12 residues. The V gene lost 7 bases and the J gene lost 7 bases, with 11 bases spanning the gap. From germline, CDR1 is MNHNY and CDR2 SVGAGI (reference sequence). The CDR3 nucleotides read TGTGCCAGCAAAAGCTTTAATAATGAGCAGTTCTTC. This sequence encodes CASKSFNNEQFF.

This clonotype was observed a handful of times. The chain is built from TRBV4-3 and TRBJ2-1; the match to TRBD2 covers 12 bases. This CDR3 spans 18 amino acids. Germline CDR1 is LGHNA and CDR2 is YSLEER. V trimming: 0 bases; J trimming: 6 bases; junction bases outside the gene matches: 9. The CDR3 DNA is TGCGCCAGCAGCCAAGATGCGACTAGCGGGAGCCTCTCCAATGAGCAGTTCTTC. Protein: CASSQDATSGSLSNEQFF.

This clonotype was seen a handful of times. The chain links TRBV28 to TRBJ2-5; TRBD2 matches at 8 bases. The CDR3 extends over 14 amino acids. Germline CDR1 MDHEN, CDR2 SYDVKM. V lost 7 bases and J lost 5; bases outside the gene matches: 9. The CDR3 bases are TGTGCCAGCACCCCGGGACTAGAAACGGAGACCCAGTACTTC. It yields the protein CASTPGLETETQYF.

The CDR3 region has the DNA TGTGCCAGCAGCTTAGCATGGGGGGGCGGCAATGAGCAGTTCTTC. Protein: CASSLAWGGGNEQFF. The chain joins TRBV7-8 to TRBJ2-1, with D possibly matching TRBD2 (7 bases). This CDR3 comprises 15 residues. Germline assignment: CDR1 SGHVS and CDR2 FQNEAQ. V was trimmed by 0 bases and J by 6 bases, leaving 12 bases between them.

In this sample, this clonotype turned up a few times. This chain links TRBV24-1 with TRBJ2-3, with 9 bases fitting TRBD2. The V gene end was trimmed by 6 bases and the J gene end by 2 bases; junction bases not matched to a gene: 8. This CDR3 is built from 16 residues. Germline V gene data show CDR1 as KGHDR and CDR2 as SFDVKD. CDR3 amino acids: CATSPGGGLATDTQYF. The CDR3 DNA reads TGTGCCACCAGTCCGGGAGGGGGACTAGCCACAGATACGCAGTATTTT.

The rearrangement links TRBV7-9 to TRBJ2-5, with D possibly matching TRBD2 (6 bases). Trimming pared 4 bases from V and 3 bases from J, leaving 9 bases between. The CDR3 is 13 amino acids. Germline assignment: CDR1 SEHNR and CDR2 FQNEAQ (reference sequence). CDR3 residues: CASSSGVEETQYF. CDR3 DNA sequence: TGTGCCAGCAGCTCGGGGGTAGAAGAGACCCAGTACTTC.

J is TRBJ2-5 and V is TRBV4-2, with D uncertain. The germline V gene has CDR1 LGHNA and CDR2 YNFKEQ. CDR3 length: 13 residues. The V end was cut by 1 base, the J end by 2 bases, with 5 bases between. The DNA for the CDR3 is TGTGCCAGCAGCCAAGGTGGTCAAGAGACCCAGTACTTC. Translated: CASSQGGQETQYF.

This clonotype was seen a few times. In nucleotides, the CDR3 is TGTGCCAGCAGCGTAGGGAGGACAGACGGCACAGATACGCAGTATTTT. Translation: CASSVGRTDGTDTQYF. This sequence joins TRBV9 and TRBJ2-3, with D maybe TRBD1 (6 bases). The CDR3 runs 16 residues. Looked up from germline, CDR1 is SGDLS and CDR2 is YYNGEE. V was pared by 0 bases and J by 1 base, with 12 bases between.

The V gene is TRBV25-1, the J gene TRBJ1-2; D is uncertain. This CDR3 contains 11 residues. Trimming stripped 5 bases from V and 6 bases from J, with 7 bases between. The germline gives CDR1 MGHDK, CDR2 SYGVNS. CDR3 residues: CASSRADGYTF. The CDR3 nucleotides read TGTGCCAGCAGTCGCGCGGATGGCTACACCTTC.

The J gene is TRBJ2-5, the V gene TRBV28; TRBD1 matches at 7 bases. The germline gives CDR1 MDHEN, CDR2 SYDVKM. Trimming took 5 bases from V and 7 from J; bases not matched to a gene: 10. This CDR3 comprises 14 residues. The CDR3: CASSVIQGRRTQYF. DNA of the CDR3: TGTGCCAGCAGTGTAATACAGGGGAGACGGACCCAGTACTTC.

This chain connects TRBV3-1 to TRBJ1-5; no clear D. Trimming removed 4 bases at V and 7 bases at J, with 14 bases between. This CDR3 region has 14 residues. Germline values: CDR1 LGHDT, CDR2 YNNKEL (reference sequence). CDR3 DNA: TGTGCCAGCAGCCCAAGTCCTTTTGGGCAGCCCCAGCATTTT. It is translated as CASSPSPFGQPQHF.